The 16 T cell receptor beta chains listed next were all sequenced from one sample in a study of T cells in Graves' hyperthyroidism and ophthalmopathy. TCR beta CDR3 regions were amplified from RNA. The TCR CDR3 was amplified in a first-round RT-PCR using the HTBI primer set. TCRdb itself ran the multiplex PCR reads through MiXCR, one entry per CDR3 protein. The table includes hundreds of thousands of distinct CDR3 sequences, around 15% detected once. The sample was blood. Receptors originate from a woman aged 45-59 years with Graves' ophthalmopathy.

The table lists this clonotype with a few counts. The chain combines TRBV6-2 or TRBV6-3 with TRBJ2-7; D is uncertain. Germline-derived CDR1 and CDR2 are MNHEY and SVGEGT. CDR3 length equals 13 residues. Trimming removed 0 bases at V and 6 bases at J, with 9 bases between. The CDR3 bases are TGTGCCAGCAGTTACTCGGGCACGGGCGAGCAGTACTTC. This translates into CASSYSGTGEQYF.

This clonotype showed up many times. V and J are TRBV27 and TRBJ1-2, with D unclear. With 5 bases removed from V and 1 base from J, the gap between germline ends came to 11 bases. The CDR3 is 14 residues long. Germline V gene lookup returns CDR1 MNHEY and CDR2 SMNVEV (reference sequence). The CDR3 nucleotides are TGTGCCAGCAGTGACCGGAGAGGTAACTATGGCTACACCTTC. Translation: CASSDRRGNYGYTF.

This clonotype came up many times. CDR3 loop: CATSDGPNTEAFF. CDR3 in DNA: TGTGCCACCAGTGATGGGCCCAACACTGAAGCTTTCTTT. The chain links TRBV24-1 to TRBJ1-1; no clear D. Germline V gene data show CDR1 as KGHDR and CDR2 as SFDVKD. The V and J ends lost 3 bases and 2 bases respectively, with 6 bases between them. This CDR3 spans 13 amino acids.

This clonotype has more than one count but fewer than ten. One end of the junction fails to match germline, which may point to a read error. V is TRBV30 and J is TRBJ2-3, with 7 positions matching TRBD2. The germline CDR1 and CDR2 sequences are GTSNPN and SVGIG (reference sequence). The length of the CDR3 is 16 residues. The CDR3 loop is CAWSVLAGASIDTQYF. The DNA of the CDR3 is TGTGCCTGGAGTGTACTCGCGGGAGCTAGCATAGATACGCAGTATTTT.

This clonotype occurred many times. This sequence joins TRBV28 and TRBJ2-5; 7 nucleotides agree with TRBD2. The CDR3 runs 15 residues. Trimming removed 2 bases from V and 2 bases from J; junction bases left unmatched: 5. Germline CDR1 MDHEN, CDR2 SYDVKM. The CDR3, as DNA: TGTGCCAGCAGTTTAACCGGAGCGGGACAAGAGACCCAGTACTTC. It yields the protein CASSLTGAGQETQYF.

The chain links TRBV12-3 or TRBV12-4 to TRBJ2-2; TRBD1 matches 8 bases. The CDR3 runs to 15 residues. Trimming cost V 3 bases and J 7 bases; bases outside gene matches: 7. The DNA of the CDR3 is TGTGCCAGCAGTTTGCAGGGGGCGGGTGGCGGGGAGCTGTTTTTT. This gives the protein CASSLQGAGGGELFF.

This clonotype was observed a few times. The chain carries TRBV11-2 and TRBJ2-1, with TRBD2 matching over 12 bases. V gave up 5 bases and J gave up 6 bases; unmatched junction bases: 2. This CDR3 contains 14 residues. CDR1 and CDR2 from the germline V gene are SGHAT and FQNNGV. CDR3 sequence: CASSGLAGSNEQFF. The CDR3 nucleotides are TGTGCCAGCAGCGGACTAGCGGGAAGCAATGAGCAGTTCTTC.

The chain carries TRBV2 and TRBJ1-2; 8 nucleotides match TRBD1. Per the germline V gene, CDR1 is SNHLY and CDR2 is FYNNEI. The CDR3 is 16 amino acids. The ends lost 5 bases at V and 0 bases at J; junction bases unmatched: 8. The CDR3 DNA is TGTGCCAGCAGTAGACAGGGGCCCCGGGCTAACTATGGCTACACCTTC. Encoded protein: CASSRQGPRANYGYTF.

Ten or more counts support this clonotype. This sequence joins TRBV12-3 or TRBV12-4 and TRBJ2-6; D is undetermined. Trimming took off 4 bases at V and 0 bases at J, with 7 bases between the two ends. The CDR3 is 15 amino acids. CDR3 nucleotides: TGTGCCAGCAGTTCAGAACTCTCTGGGGCCAACGTCCTGACTTTC. This sequence encodes CASSSELSGANVLTF.

This clonotype was picked up many times. The chain couples TRBV12-3 or TRBV12-4 to TRBJ2-5, with D unresolved. The V and J ends lost 1 base and 0 bases respectively, with 9 bases between them. This CDR3 has 15 amino acids. CDR3 protein: CASSLGQVDQETQYF. The CDR3 region has the DNA TGTGCCAGCAGTTTAGGGCAGGTGGACCAAGAGACCCAGTACTTC.

This clonotype was recorded at least ten times. This rearrangement joins TRBV20-1 to TRBJ2-1; 7 positions match TRBD2. Germline-derived CDR1 and CDR2 are DFQATT and SNEGSKA (reference sequence). The CDR3 sequence is 15 residues long. V was clipped by 6 bases and J by 8 bases; unmatched bases: 16. CDR3 residues: CSAHAGGSAADEQFF. The CDR3 bases are TGCAGTGCCCATGCAGGCGGGAGCGCGGCAGATGAGCAGTTCTTC.

This clonotype occurred a few times. This chain connects TRBV5-1 to TRBJ2-2, with 10 bases that match TRBD1. The germline gives CDR1 SGHRS, CDR2 YFSETQ. The CDR3 is 17 residues long. V trimming: 4 bases; J trimming: 7 bases; junction bases outside the gene matches: 13. The CDR3 bases are TGCGCCAGCAGCCCTACCTTTGGGACAGGGGCAGGCGGGGAGCTGTTTTTT. Translated, it gives CASSPTFGTGAGGELFF.

Ten or more counts support this clonotype. This chain uses TRBV27 with TRBJ2-1; D might be TRBD1 (6 bases). The CDR3 loop spans 19 amino acids. V shed 3 bases and J shed 0 bases, with 21 bases lying between them. Looked up from germline, CDR1 is MNHEY and CDR2 is SMNVEV (reference sequence). Here the CDR3 DNA reads TGTGCCAGCAGTTTCGTGGGAAAAGGGTCCAGGGGCTCCTACAATGAGCAGTTCTTC. This sequence encodes CASSFVGKGSRGSYNEQFF.

This clonotype was seen many times. The chain recombines TRBV6-2 or TRBV6-3 with TRBJ2-4, with TRBD2 matching over 14 bases. The junction had 5 bases not matched to a gene; V was cut back by 7 bases and J by 6 bases. CDR3 length: 15 amino acids. Looked up from germline, CDR1 is MNHEY and CDR2 is SVGEGT. In DNA, the CDR3 is TGTGCCAGCAACCTGGGACTAGCGGGGGTAAACATTCAGTACTTC. Translating gives CASNLGLAGVNIQYF.

This clonotype was found a few times. The rearrangement uses TRBV14 and TRBJ2-1, with TRBD2 matching over 9 bases. The CDR3 has 18 residues. The germline gives CDR1 SGHDN, CDR2 FVKESK. V was clipped by 0 bases and J by 9 bases; unmatched bases: 15. This CDR3 is CASSQDNSAGGAWVEQFF. DNA of the CDR3: TGTGCCAGCAGCCAAGATAATTCGGCGGGAGGGGCCTGGGTTGAGCAGTTCTTC.

This clonotype came up many times. The V and J genes are TRBV11-3 and TRBJ2-1; D might be TRBD1 or TRBD2, each matching 5 bases. V dropped 0 bases and J dropped 3 bases, with 12 bases sitting between them. Germline lookup yields CDR1 SGHNT and CDR2 YENEEA. There are 16 residues in the CDR3. The CDR3 DNA sequence: TGTGCCAGCAGCTTAGAGTCCGGGACCTACTACAATGAGCAGTTCTTC. It translates to CASSLESGTYYNEQFF.